This is a list of T cell receptor beta chains from one sample in a study of OX40 agonist ivuxolimab in advanced cancers. Sequenced by immunoSEQ multiplex PCR; TCRdb stores in-frame clones only, minus some. The sample shows some 50,000 clones, about nine tenths of them seen only once. The sample here was CD4+ or CD8+ T cells sorted from blood, taken in a trial of the OX40 agonist ivuxolimab. These receptors came from an adult with an advanced solid tumor such as melanoma, head and neck, liver or kidney cancer. CDR3s include the opening cysteine and the closing phenylalanine or tryptophan. Each record gives: CDR3 protein, CDR3 DNA, J gene, D gene, clone size, V gene. The D gene is left open where the match is weak. Rows give clone size only sometimes, using once, few, many, or a class for an expanded clone.

cdr3_aa: CASSFTYYEQYF; cdr3_nt: TGTGCCAGCAGCTTCACTTACTACGAGCAGTACTTC; j_call: TRBJ2-7; d_call: .; clone_size: .; v_call: TRBV7-8
cdr3_aa: CASRIHSGLAYADTQYF; cdr3_nt: TGTGCCAGCAGGATACATTCGGGACTAGCTTACGCAGATACGCAGTATTTT; j_call: TRBJ2-3; d_call: TRBD2; clone_size: .; v_call: TRBV7-2
cdr3_aa: CASSLAGWNTEAFF; cdr3_nt: TGTGCCAGCAGCTTGGCAGGGTGGAACACTGAAGCTTTCTTT; j_call: TRBJ1-1; d_call: .; clone_size: .; v_call: TRBV5-6
cdr3_aa: CASSLLTGAIGDEQFF; cdr3_nt: TGTGCCAGCAGTCTACTAACAGGTGCAATTGGTGATGAGCAGTTCTTC; j_call: TRBJ2-1; d_call: .; clone_size: .; v_call: TRBV27
cdr3_aa: CASGLAGGADTQYF; cdr3_nt: TGTGCCAGTGGCCTAGCGGGGGGAGCGGATACGCAGTATTTT; j_call: TRBJ2-3; d_call: TRBD2; clone_size: few; v_call: TRBV19
cdr3_aa: CATWWGDGYTF; cdr3_nt: TGTGCCACCTGGTGGGGCGATGGCTACACCTTC; j_call: TRBJ1-2; d_call: .; clone_size: .; v_call: TRBV6-5
cdr3_aa: CASRSLGGESEKLFF; cdr3_nt: TGTGCCAGCAGATCATTGGGAGGAGAGAGCGAAAAACTGTTTTTT; j_call: TRBJ1-4; d_call: .; clone_size: .; v_call: TRBV11-3
cdr3_aa: CASSEDQGATEAFF; cdr3_nt: TGTGCCAGCAGTGAGGATCAGGGGGCCACTGAAGCTTTCTTT; j_call: TRBJ1-1; d_call: TRBD1; clone_size: .; v_call: TRBV2
cdr3_aa: CASSVGVSSPLHF; cdr3_nt: TGTGCCAGCAGCGTAGGTGTCAGTTCACCCCTCCACTTT; j_call: TRBJ1-6; d_call: .; clone_size: .; v_call: TRBV9
cdr3_aa: CAIQRDRVYEQYF; cdr3_nt: TGTGCCATCCAAAGGGACAGGGTCTACGAGCAGTACTTC; j_call: TRBJ2-7; d_call: TRBD1; clone_size: .; v_call: TRBV10-3
cdr3_aa: CAISEGRTGEKLFF; cdr3_nt: TGTGCCATCAGTGAAGGCCGAACGGGGGAAAAACTGTTTTTT; j_call: TRBJ1-4; d_call: .; clone_size: .; v_call: TRBV10-3
cdr3_aa: CASSLGQVEYF; cdr3_nt: TGTGCCAGCAGCTTGGGGCAGGTGGAGTACTTC; j_call: TRBJ2-7; d_call: .; clone_size: .; v_call: TRBV5-6
cdr3_aa: CASSPSVDSGRRVTGELFF; cdr3_nt: TGTGCCAGCAGCCCCTCCGTGGATAGCGGGAGGCGGGTTACCGGGGAGCTGTTTTTT; j_call: TRBJ2-2; d_call: TRBD2; clone_size: .; v_call: TRBV7-8
cdr3_aa: CASSLSGSPHNEQFF; cdr3_nt: TGTGCCAGCAGCCTTAGCGGGAGCCCCCACAATGAGCAGTTCTTC; j_call: TRBJ2-1; d_call: TRBD2; clone_size: .; v_call: TRBV9
cdr3_aa: CASSPMAGATEKLFF; cdr3_nt: TGTGCCAGCAGCCCTATGGCGGGGGCGACTGAAAAACTGTTTTTT; j_call: TRBJ1-4; d_call: .; clone_size: .; v_call: TRBV9
cdr3_aa: CASSYTGGHEQYF; cdr3_nt: TGTGCCAGCAGTTACACAGGGGGACACGAGCAGTACTTC; j_call: TRBJ2-7; d_call: TRBD1; clone_size: once; v_call: TRBV27
cdr3_aa: CASSLVLANEQFF; cdr3_nt: TGTGCCAGCAGCTTGGTACTAGCGAATGAGCAGTTCTTC; j_call: TRBJ2-1; d_call: TRBD2; clone_size: .; v_call: TRBV7-9
cdr3_aa: CASSLGTSPLHEQYF; cdr3_nt: TGTGCCAGCAGCCTAGGGACATCGCCCCTCCACGAGCAGTACTTC; j_call: TRBJ2-7; d_call: .; clone_size: .; v_call: TRBV2
cdr3_aa: CAIGQGGDEQYF; cdr3_nt: TGTGCCATCGGGCAGGGAGGGGACGAGCAGTACTTC; j_call: TRBJ2-7; d_call: TRBD2; clone_size: .; v_call: TRBV27
cdr3_aa: CASSYRIGWSGELFF; cdr3_nt: TGTGCCAGCAGTTATAGGATCGGGTGGTCCGGGGAGCTGTTTTTT; j_call: TRBJ2-2; d_call: .; clone_size: .; v_call: TRBV6-5
cdr3_aa: CASSVWAGSTDTQYF; cdr3_nt: TGTGCCAGCAGCGTATGGGCAGGTTCCACAGATACGCAGTATTTT; j_call: TRBJ2-3; d_call: .; clone_size: .; v_call: TRBV9
cdr3_aa: CASGFVALTGGTGELFF; cdr3_nt: TGTGCTAGTGGTTTTGTAGCCCTAACAGGGGGCACCGGGGAGCTGTTTTTT; j_call: TRBJ2-2; d_call: TRBD1; clone_size: .; v_call: TRBV12-5
cdr3_aa: CASSYSTGEQYF; cdr3_nt: TGTGCCAGCAGTTACTCGACAGGGGAGCAGTACTTC; j_call: TRBJ2-7; d_call: TRBD1; clone_size: few; v_call: TRBV6-5
cdr3_aa: CAVHGGDYGYTF; cdr3_nt: TGTGCCGTCCATGGGGGTGACTATGGCTACACCTTC; j_call: TRBJ1-2; d_call: .; clone_size: .; v_call: TRBV2
cdr3_aa: CASSLLENQPQHF; cdr3_nt: TGTGCCAGCAGCTTACTGGAGAATCAGCCCCAGCATTTT; j_call: TRBJ1-5; d_call: .; clone_size: .; v_call: TRBV5-8
cdr3_aa: CASSVGVSGTSGGDEQFF; cdr3_nt: TGTGCCAGCAGCGTAGGCGTATCCGGGACTAGCGGGGGGGATGAGCAGTTCTTC; j_call: TRBJ2-1; d_call: TRBD2; clone_size: .; v_call: TRBV9
cdr3_aa: CASTGTSVSYEQYF; cdr3_nt: TGTGCCAGCACAGGGACTAGCGTATCCTACGAGCAGTACTTC; j_call: TRBJ2-7; d_call: TRBD2; clone_size: .; v_call: TRBV6-6
cdr3_aa: CASSLGRGGYEQYF; cdr3_nt: TGTGCCAGCAGCTTGGGAAGGGGGGGCTACGAGCAGTACTTC; j_call: TRBJ2-7; d_call: .; clone_size: .; v_call: TRBV13
cdr3_aa: CASSQDQPGMYEQYF; cdr3_nt: TGTGCCAGCAGCCAAGATCAGCCAGGGATGTACGAGCAGTACTTC; j_call: TRBJ2-7; d_call: .; clone_size: .; v_call: TRBV4-2
cdr3_aa: CASRLGRNSNQPQHF; cdr3_nt: TGTGCCAGCAGACTAGGACGGAATAGCAATCAGCCCCAGCATTTT; j_call: TRBJ1-5; d_call: .; clone_size: .; v_call: TRBV5-6
cdr3_aa: CASSPRTGGNQETQYF; cdr3_nt: TGTGCCAGCAGCCCCCGGACAGGGGGCAACCAAGAGACCCAGTACTTC; j_call: TRBJ2-5; d_call: TRBD1; clone_size: .; v_call: TRBV13
cdr3_aa: CALELAGNTGELFF; cdr3_nt: TGTGCCCTGGAACTAGCCGGGAACACCGGGGAGCTGTTTTTT; j_call: TRBJ2-2; d_call: .; clone_size: .; v_call: TRBV30
cdr3_aa: CASSVGGRSYEQYF; cdr3_nt: TGTGCCAGCAGCGTAGGAGGCAGGTCCTACGAGCAGTACTTC; j_call: TRBJ2-7; d_call: .; clone_size: .; v_call: TRBV9
cdr3_aa: CASSQVDGTDYSNQPQHF; cdr3_nt: TGTGCCAGCAGCCAAGTGGACGGGACAGATTATAGCAATCAGCCCCAGCATTTT; j_call: TRBJ1-5; d_call: TRBD1; clone_size: .; v_call: TRBV14
cdr3_aa: CASSQRGSMRTDTQYF; cdr3_nt: TGCGCCAGCAGCCAACGGGGATCGATGCGCACAGATACGCAGTATTTT; j_call: TRBJ2-3; d_call: .; clone_size: .; v_call: TRBV23-1
cdr3_aa: CASSSGLHEKLFF; cdr3_nt: TGTGCCAGCAGTTCAGGGTTGCATGAAAAACTGTTTTTT; j_call: TRBJ1-4; d_call: .; clone_size: .; v_call: TRBV27
cdr3_aa: CAWSVGGESPLHF; cdr3_nt: TGTGCCTGGAGTGTAGGGGGGGAGTCACCCCTCCACTTT; j_call: TRBJ1-6; d_call: .; clone_size: .; v_call: TRBV30
cdr3_aa: CASSPAGGSEQYF; cdr3_nt: TGTGCCAGCTCACCGGCAGGAGGGAGTGAGCAGTACTTC; j_call: TRBJ2-7; d_call: .; clone_size: .; v_call: TRBV18
cdr3_aa: CASSPSGGTHNEQFF; cdr3_nt: TGTGCCAGCAGTCCCTCCGGAGGGACCCACAATGAGCAGTTCTTC; j_call: TRBJ2-1; d_call: .; clone_size: .; v_call: TRBV27
cdr3_aa: CASRPGLSAEAFF; cdr3_nt: TGTGCCAGCAGGCCCGGGCTAAGCGCTGAAGCTTTCTTT; j_call: TRBJ1-1; d_call: .; clone_size: .; v_call: TRBV27